This T cell receptor beta chain was captured by sequencing in a study of T cells in Graves' hyperthyroidism and ophthalmopathy. Exclusion of a patient resulted from uncontrolled infection, other autoimmune disease, pregnancy or lactation. Looked up from germline, CDR1 is MGHDK and CDR2 is SYGVNS. This CDR3 has 17 amino acids. With respect to this clonotype: Antigen specificity is unknown. One end of the junction is discordant with germline, which a read error may explain.

TCR beta CDR3 regions were amplified from RNA transcripts. HTBI primers drove first-round RT-PCR of the TCR CDR3. Via MiXCR, TCRdb re-called the multiplex PCR reads, giving one row per CDR3 protein. The sample holds about 560,000 distinct CDR3 sequences; 11% to 15% are singletons and the top ten take approximately 15%. General observations from the study: The authors' 13 V-J model separated ophthalmopathy from stable hyperthyroidism.

The TCR comes from a middle-aged woman with Graves' hyperthyroidism. The rearrangement joins TRBV25-1 to TRBJ1-4; tentatively, D is TRBD1 (5 bases). Sequencing used blood. CDR3 sequence reads: CAISEYPGTPSNEKLFF. The DNA for the CDR3 is TGTGCCATCAGTGAATACCCAGGGACCCCATCTAATGAAAAACTGTTTTTT.